This note documents a single T cell receptor (beta chain) sequence. What it recognizes is unknown. Survey-level resolution applied to immunoSEQ assay v3.0. Assay used: immunoSEQ multiplex PCR; TCRdb lists only in-frame clones, some missing. The table lists roughly 17,000 clones, 60% to 85% of them singletons. V lost 0 bases to trimming and J lost 6 bases; unmatched junction nucleotides: 9. Germline lookup yields CDR1 SGHTS and CDR2 YDEGEE. The CDR3 is made up of 17 amino acids. This record comes from a study of long-term antiretroviral therapy in people with HIV. Overall study findings and caveats: Clones showing expansion before ART dominated the repertoire at all time points. ART preceded a rise in diversity that nonetheless stayed lower than in transplant donor controls. HIV repertoires spanned tighter CDR3 length ranges than controls did. Information on adherence, resistance and therapy changes was unavailable.

This TCR derives from a middle-aged woman with HIV. The sequences come from unsorted PBMCs, collected 2.3 years after starting antiretroviral therapy. V is TRBV5-8 and J is TRBJ2-2; TRBD2 aligns across 9 bases. CDR3 amino acids: CASSLGSLAGVAGELFF. CDR3 bases: TGTGCCAGCAGCTTGGGGAGTTTAGCGGGAGTTGCCGGGGAGCTGTTTTTT.